The T cell receptor (beta chain) described here comes from a study of T cell changes during pregnancy in multiple sclerosis. The table came from immunoSEQ multiplex PCR; TCRdb's copy has only in-frame clones and leaves some out. The table lists about 110,000 clones, less than 95% of them singletons. Sample: peripheral blood, taken before pregnancy. The TCR originated in a female donor with multiple sclerosis, enrolled in a pregnancy study.

In DNA form, the CDR3 reads TGTGCCAGCAGTGGGCAGGGGGCCAGGAATAATTCACCCCTCCACTTT. Protein: CASSGQGARNNSPLHF. This chain connects TRBV6-1 to TRBJ1-6, with 8 bases fitting TRBD1. Unmatched junction bases numbered 7, after V lost 4 bases and J lost 5 bases. This CDR3 contains 16 residues. The germline V gene has CDR1 MNHNS and CDR2 SASEGT.